These 27 T cell receptor beta chains originate from one sample sequenced in a study of T cells in localized non-small cell lung cancer. Repertoires were generated with immunoSEQ multiplex PCR, while TCRdb's copy carries only in-frame clones and drops some. The data hold roughly 38,000 clones, with around nine tenths observed a single time. The material sequenced was peripheral blood, taken before any cancer treatment. These receptors were taken from a man aged 18 to 49 with stage I lung adenocarcinoma.

The rearrangement links TRBV6-5 to TRBJ1-1; D is ambiguous. CDR1 is MNHEY and CDR2 is SVGAGI in the germline V gene. The V end was cut by 4 bases, the J end by 1 base, with 10 bases between. The CDR3 is made up of 14 amino acids. The CDR3 DNA sequence: TGTGCCAGCAGTTTATTAGGCGGGAACACTGAAGCTTTCTTT. This codes for CASSLLGGNTEAFF.

V gene TRBV9 combines with J gene TRBJ2-7; 10 bases fit TRBD1. The CDR3 is 17 amino acids. V shed 0 bases and J 0 bases; nucleotides not matched to a gene: 6. The germline V gene encodes CDR1 SGDLS and CDR2 YYNGEE. CDR3: CASSVGGTGAISYEQYF. The CDR3 bases are TGTGCCAGCAGCGTAGGAGGGACAGGGGCTATCTCCTACGAGCAGTACTTC.

The chain has TRBV10-3 and TRBJ2-7; 8 positions match TRBD1. Trimming cost V 8 bases and J 5 bases; bases outside gene matches: 14. The CDR3 spans 15 residues. CDR1 ENHRY and CDR2 SYGVKD come from the germline V gene. CDR3 DNA sequence: TGTGCCATCCATACCGGACAGGGTCCTATGGACGAGCAGTACTTC. Translating it yields CAIHTGQGPMDEQYF.

The chain uses TRBV7-3 and TRBJ2-2, with D possibly TRBD2 on 6 matching bases. This CDR3 comprises 13 residues. V was shortened by 9 bases and J by 2 bases, with 10 bases between the two germline ends. Germline V gene sequence: CDR1 SGHTA, CDR2 FQGTGA. The CDR3 nucleotides are TGTGCCAGTCTGGGGGGTAACACCGGGGAGCTGTTTTTT. As protein: CASLGGNTGELFF.

This chain links TRBV7-3 with TRBJ2-2; weak D call: TRBD1 (7 bases). Trimming pared 2 bases from V and 3 bases from J, leaving 10 bases between. Germline assignment: CDR1 SGHTA and CDR2 FQGTGA. There are 15 residues in the CDR3. CDR3 in amino acids: CASSLDREDTGELFF. CDR3 DNA sequence: TGTGCCAGCAGCTTAGACAGGGAGGACACCGGGGAGCTGTTTTTT.

This clone was counted a few times. The rearrangement links TRBV5-4 to TRBJ1-6, with D maybe TRBD1 (5 bases). Germline values: CDR1 SGHNT, CDR2 YYREEE (reference sequence). CDR3 length: 15 residues. The V end was cut by 0 bases, the J end by 3 bases, with 7 bases between. The CDR3 region is CASSLDGGYNSPLHF. As DNA, the CDR3 is TGTGCCAGCAGCTTGGACGGGGGCTATAATTCACCCCTCCACTTT.

The chain recombines TRBV7-2 with TRBJ2-2; 9 bases are shared with TRBD2. This CDR3 has 16 residues. The germline V gene has CDR1 SGHTA and CDR2 FQGNSA. Losses at the gene ends were 1 base for V and 6 bases for J; bases not matched to a gene: 6. The CDR3 loop is CASSLGGGGAPGELFF. For the CDR3, the DNA is TGTGCCAGCAGCTTAGGCGGCGGGGGGGCTCCCGGGGAGCTGTTTTTT. Looking up the rest from reference TRBV7-2 and TRBJ2-2 gives the full variable domain: GAGVSQSPSNKVTEKGKDVELRCDPISGHTALYWYRQSLGQGLEFLIYFQGNSAPDKSGLPSDRFSAERTGGSVSTLTIQRTQQEDSAVYLCASSLGGGGAPGELFFGEGSRLTVL.

The rearrangement uses TRBV4-3 and TRBJ2-4; D call uncertain. This CDR3 is 17 amino acids long. Trimming took off 0 bases at V and 2 bases at J, with 14 bases between the two ends. Looked up from germline, CDR1 is LGHNA and CDR2 is YSLEER. The CDR3 here is CASSQDPDGATKNIQYF. DNA of the CDR3: TGCGCCAGCAGCCAAGATCCGGACGGAGCGACCAAAAACATTCAGTACTTC.

This chain links TRBV19 with TRBJ2-1; 9 nucleotides line up with TRBD1. J was trimmed by 10 bases and V by 4 bases; bases with no gene match: 8. The CDR3 has 14 residues. Per the germline V gene, CDR1 is LNHDA and CDR2 is SQIVND (reference sequence). In DNA form, the CDR3 reads TGTGCCAGTAGTAAAGGGACAGGGAATAGGGAGCAGTTCTTC. It encodes CASSKGTGNREQFF.

V and J are TRBV30 and TRBJ2-7, with D hard to call. Between the trimmed V and J ends, which lost 1 base and 4 bases, there was a span of 8 bases. This CDR3 region has 12 residues. Germline V gene data show CDR1 as GTSNPN and CDR2 as SVGIG (reference sequence). The CDR3 is CAWSGTSYEQYF. CDR3 nucleotides: TGTGCCTGGAGTGGCACTTCTTACGAGCAGTACTTC.

The chain has TRBV7-8 and TRBJ2-1; 11 nucleotides line up with TRBD1. The germline V gene encodes CDR1 SGHVS and CDR2 FQNEAQ. The length of the CDR3 is 16 residues. Losses at the gene ends were 5 bases for V and 8 bases for J; bases not matched to a gene: 11. The CDR3 DNA is TGTGCCAGCAGCATTTGGACAGGGGGCGCCCCTCATGAGCAGTTCTTC. It codes for CASSIWTGGAPHEQFF.

J is TRBJ2-5 and V is TRBV9; 15 bases agree with TRBD2. Germline V gene sequence: CDR1 SGDLS, CDR2 YYNGEE. The CDR3 has 15 residues. V lost 3 bases, J lost 7 bases, and 4 bases stayed unmatched. In DNA form, the CDR3 reads TGTGCCAGCAGCGGGACTAGCGGGGGGGCCACGACCCAGTACTTC. Amino acid sequence: CASSGTSGGATTQYF.

The chain joins TRBV9 to TRBJ2-5; no clear D. Between the trimmed V and J ends, which lost 0 bases and 1 base, there was a span of 10 bases. The CDR3 is made up of 15 amino acids. Per the germline V gene, CDR1 is SGDLS and CDR2 is YYNGEE. The CDR3 loop is CASSVALGTQETQYF. The CDR3 bases are TGTGCCAGCAGCGTAGCTCTAGGCACCCAAGAGACCCAGTACTTC. The full variable domain, with the rest looked up from reference TRBV9 and TRBJ2-5, is DSGVTQTPKHLITATGQRVTLRCSPRSGDLSVYWYQQSLDQGLQFLIQYYNGEERAKGNILERFSAQQFPDLHSELNLSSLELGDSALYFCASSVALGTQETQYFGPGTRLLVL.

This clone showed up just once. This chain connects TRBV9 to TRBJ1-2; TRBD1 might be the D (5 bases). The V gene's germline CDR1 is SGDLS and CDR2 YYNGEE. The CDR3 has 16 residues. V was clipped by 0 bases and J by 4 bases, with 16 bases between them. This chain's CDR3 is CASSVAGKAAGYGYTF. DNA for the CDR3: TGTGCCAGCAGCGTAGCAGGGAAGGCGGCGGGCTATGGCTACACCTTC.

This clone was observed once. V usage is TRBV9 and J usage is TRBJ1-4; D not resolved. The CDR3 has 15 residues. The germline V gene has CDR1 SGDLS and CDR2 YYNGEE. The V gene lost 0 bases and the J gene lost 3 bases, with 9 bases spanning the gap. The CDR3 region is CASSVDSGSNEKLFF. For the CDR3, the DNA is TGTGCCAGCAGCGTAGACTCAGGATCTAATGAAAAACTGTTTTTT.

The chain employs TRBV15 and TRBJ2-3; 15 positions match TRBD2. V was clipped by 3 bases and J by 5 bases; unmatched bases: 9. The CDR3 is 18 amino acids. CDR1 is LNHNV, CDR2 YYDKDF, per germline (reference sequence). CDR3 sequence reads: CATSRGGTSGGHRDTQYF. The CDR3 DNA is TGTGCCACCAGCAGGGGAGGGACTAGCGGGGGGCATAGAGATACGCAGTATTTT.

V is TRBV11-1 and J is TRBJ1-2, with D uncertain. CDR1 and CDR2 from the germline V gene are SGHAT and FQDESV (reference sequence). V shed 0 bases and J shed 5 bases, with 7 bases lying between them. The CDR3 consists of 13 residues. The CDR3 DNA is TGTGCCAGCAGCTTAGCGTCAGATTATGGCTACACCTTC. It translates to CASSLASDYGYTF.

DNA for the CDR3: TGTGCCTGGAGCCGGGACAGGGGCGTAAGCATTCAGTACTTC. Translated, it gives CAWSRDRGVSIQYF. The V gene is TRBV30, the J gene TRBJ2-4; 10 positions agree with TRBD1. The CDR3 runs to 14 residues. Germline V gene data show CDR1 as GTSNPN and CDR2 as SVGIG (reference sequence). V shed 3 bases, J shed 9 bases, and the junction held 8 bases outside the gene matches.

J is TRBJ2-7 and V is TRBV7-9, with D unclear. This CDR3 is 15 amino acids long. The germline V and J ends were trimmed by 3 bases and 0 bases, with 12 bases remaining between them. Germline lookup yields CDR1 SEHNR and CDR2 FQNEAQ (reference sequence). The CDR3: CASSFARSVSYEQYF. In DNA form, the CDR3 reads TGTGCCAGCAGCTTTGCCAGGTCGGTCTCCTACGAGCAGTACTTC. The full variable domain, completed using reference TRBV7-9 and TRBJ2-7, is DTGVSQNPRHKITKRGQNVTFRCDPISEHNRLYWYRQTLGQGPEFLTYFQNEAQLEKSRLLSDRFSAERPKGSFSTLEIQRTEQGDSAMYLCASSFARSVSYEQYFGPGTRLTVT.

A single count supports this clone. Additional DNA sequences in this sample encode the identical CDR3. The chain couples TRBV28 to TRBJ1-2, with D hard to call. The CDR3 extends over 12 amino acids. Deletions cut 3 bases from V and 2 bases from J, with 4 bases between. Germline V gives CDR1 MDHEN, CDR2 SYDVKM. CDR3 loop: CASSLNNYGYTF. The CDR3 nucleotides read TGTGCCAGCAGTTTGAACAACTATGGCTACACCTTC.

This clone was recorded once. The chain links TRBV7-9 to TRBJ1-1; D may be TRBD1 (6 bases). Germline CDR1 and CDR2: SEHNR and FQNEAQ (reference sequence). V gave up 3 bases and J gave up 5 bases, with 16 bases separating them. This CDR3 has 15 residues. The CDR3 is CASSFLTRGGTEAFF. CDR3 bases: TGTGCCAGCAGCTTCCTGACAAGGGGGGGGACTGAAGCTTTCTTT. Combining the CDR3 with reference TRBV7-9 and TRBJ1-1 gives the whole variable domain DTGVSQNPRHKITKRGQNVTFRCDPISEHNRLYWYRQTLGQGPEFLTYFQNEAQLEKSRLLSDRFSAERPKGSFSTLEIQRTEQGDSAMYLCASSFLTRGGTEAFFGQGTRLTVV.

The rearrangement joins TRBV7-6 to TRBJ2-3; the D gene could be TRBD1 or TRBD2 (6 bases each). The germline gives CDR1 SGHVS, CDR2 FNYEAQ. The V end was cut by 0 bases, the J end by 2 bases, with 18 bases between. The CDR3 is 18 residues long. The CDR3 DNA follows: TGTGCCAGCAGCTTAGCGGGGGGCTGGGGGCTAATCACAGATACGCAGTATTTT. It yields the protein CASSLAGGWGLITDTQYF. Using reference TRBV7-6 and TRBJ2-3 for the parts outside the CDR3, the full variable domain is GAGVSQSPRYKVTKRGQDVALRCDPISGHVSLYWYRQALGQGPEFLTYFNYEAQQDKSGLPNDRFSAERPEGSISTLTIQRTEQRDSAMYRCASSLAGGWGLITDTQYFGPGTRLTVL.

V is TRBV19 and J is TRBJ1-6; D gene ambiguous. CDR3 size: 15 residues. Trimming stripped 1 base from V and 3 bases from J, with 7 bases between. Per the germline V gene, CDR1 is LNHDA and CDR2 is SQIVND (reference sequence). CDR3 loop: CASSIGRSYNSPLHF. The CDR3 coding sequence is TGTGCCAGTAGTATAGGACGGAGCTATAATTCACCCCTCCACTTT.

The chain uses TRBV7-2 and TRBJ2-1; TRBD2 matches at 7 bases. The CDR3 is made up of 15 amino acids. With 4 bases clipped from V and 6 bases from J, the junction kept 9 bases outside the gene matches. Germline CDR1 SGHTA, CDR2 FQGNSA. This CDR3 reads CASSSWRASGNEQFF. The CDR3 region has the DNA TGTGCCAGCAGCTCCTGGCGGGCTAGCGGCAATGAGCAGTTCTTC.

The V and J genes are TRBV5-4 and TRBJ2-7, with 12 bases that match TRBD2. The CDR3 is 15 residues long. J was trimmed by 7 bases and V by 0 bases; bases with no gene match: 5. Germline V CDR1 and CDR2: SGHNT, YYREEE (reference sequence). The CDR3 is CASSLASGGANEQYF. Written as DNA, the CDR3 is TGTGCCAGCAGCTTGGCTAGCGGGGGGGCAAATGAGCAGTACTTC. Looking up the rest from reference TRBV5-4 and TRBJ2-7 gives the full variable domain: ETGVTQSPTHLIKTRGQQVTLRCSSQSGHNTVSWYQQALGQGPQFIFQYYREEENGRGNFPPRFSGLQFPNYSSELNVNALELDDSALYLCASSLASGGANEQYFGPGTRLTVT.

V gene TRBV19 combines with J gene TRBJ1-6; a weak D match, TRBD1 (5 bases). Trimming removed 3 bases at V and 6 bases at J, with 9 bases between. The CDR3 totals 14 residues. Germline CDR1 LNHDA, CDR2 SQIVND (reference sequence). CDR3 in amino acids: CASSMIQGNSPLHF. The DNA for the CDR3 is TGTGCCAGTAGTATGATCCAGGGTAATTCACCCCTCCACTTT. Looking up the rest from reference TRBV19 and TRBJ1-6 gives the full variable domain: DGGITQSPKYLFRKEGQNVTLSCEQNLNHDAMYWYRQDPGQGLRLIYYSQIVNDFQKGDIAEGYSVSREKKESFPLTVTSAQKNPTAFYLCASSMIQGNSPLHFGNGTRLTVT.

CDR3 nucleotides: TGTGCCAGTAGTATTTATGGGGGACCCTTAAATGAGCAGTTCTTC. Protein sequence: CASSIYGGPLNEQFF. The rearrangement links TRBV19 to TRBJ2-1; TRBD1 or TRBD2 may be the D gene (5 bases each). V was shortened by 3 bases and J by 7 bases, with 16 bases between the two germline ends. The V gene's germline CDR1 is LNHDA and CDR2 SQIVND (reference sequence). The CDR3 totals 15 residues.